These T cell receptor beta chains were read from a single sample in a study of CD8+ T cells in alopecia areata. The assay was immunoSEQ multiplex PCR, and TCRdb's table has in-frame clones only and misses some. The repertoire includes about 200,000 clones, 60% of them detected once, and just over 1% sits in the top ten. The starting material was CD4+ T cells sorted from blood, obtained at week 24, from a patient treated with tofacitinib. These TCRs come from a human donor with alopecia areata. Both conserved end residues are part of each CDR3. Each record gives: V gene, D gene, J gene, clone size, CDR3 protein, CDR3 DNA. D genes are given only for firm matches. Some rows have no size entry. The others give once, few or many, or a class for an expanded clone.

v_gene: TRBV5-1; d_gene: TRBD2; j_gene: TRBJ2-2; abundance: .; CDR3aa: CATRVASGHTGELFF; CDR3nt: TGCGCCACCCGAGTGGCTAGCGGGCACACCGGGGAGCTGTTTTTT
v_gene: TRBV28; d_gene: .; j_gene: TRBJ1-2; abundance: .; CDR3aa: CASSSPGTTYGYTF; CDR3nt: TGTGCCAGCAGTTCACCCGGGACCACCTATGGCTACACCTTC
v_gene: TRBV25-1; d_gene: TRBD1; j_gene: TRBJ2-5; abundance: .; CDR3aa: CASSPTGTGIETQYF; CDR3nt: TGTGCCAGCAGCCCTACCGGGACAGGGATAGAGACCCAGTACTTC
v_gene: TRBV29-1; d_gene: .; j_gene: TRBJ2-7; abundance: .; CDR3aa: CSVEGEGPSQYF; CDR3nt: TGCAGCGTTGAAGGTGAAGGACCCTCGCAGTACTTC
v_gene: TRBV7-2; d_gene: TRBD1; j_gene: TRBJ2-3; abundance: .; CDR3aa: CASSLGDLGQGLTDTQYF; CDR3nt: TGTGCCAGCAGCTTAGGAGACCTGGGACAGGGATTAACAGATACGCAGTATTTT
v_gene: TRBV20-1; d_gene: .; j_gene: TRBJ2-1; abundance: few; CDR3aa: CSAIPANEQFF; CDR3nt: TGCAGTGCCATCCCGGCCAATGAGCAGTTCTTC
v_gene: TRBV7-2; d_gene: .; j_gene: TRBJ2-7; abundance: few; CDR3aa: CASSGKSSYEQYF; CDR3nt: TGTGCCAGCAGCGGAAAAAGCTCCTACGAGCAGTACTTC
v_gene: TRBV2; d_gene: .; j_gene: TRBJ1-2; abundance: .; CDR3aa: CASRSTAIYGYTF; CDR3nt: TGTGCCAGCAGAAGTACCGCGATCTATGGCTACACCTTC
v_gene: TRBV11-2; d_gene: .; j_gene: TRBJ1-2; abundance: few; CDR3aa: CASSLEYRRAGYTF; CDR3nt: TGTGCCAGCAGCTTAGAATACAGACGGGCTGGCTACACCTTC
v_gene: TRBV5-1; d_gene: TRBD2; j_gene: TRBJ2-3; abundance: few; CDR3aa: CASSSQTSGADTQYF; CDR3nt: TGCGCCAGCAGCTCACAAACTAGCGGGGCAGATACGCAGTATTTT
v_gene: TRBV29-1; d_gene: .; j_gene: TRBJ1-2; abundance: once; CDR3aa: CSVEDWGSKGYTF; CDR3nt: TGCAGCGTTGAAGATTGGGGGAGTAAAGGCTACACCTTC
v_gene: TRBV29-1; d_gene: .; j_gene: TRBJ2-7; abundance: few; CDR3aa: CSVEEALRGSEQYF; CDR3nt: TGCAGCGTTGAAGAGGCCCTCAGGGGCAGCGAGCAGTACTTC
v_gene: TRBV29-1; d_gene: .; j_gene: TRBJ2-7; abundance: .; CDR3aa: CSVGNRDYEQYF; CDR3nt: TGCAGCGTTGGTAACCGAGACTACGAGCAGTACTTC
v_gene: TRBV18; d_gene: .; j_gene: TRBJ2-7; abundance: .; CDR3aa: CASSGRDMQYF; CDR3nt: TGTGCCAGCTCAGGCCGGGACATGCAGTACTTC
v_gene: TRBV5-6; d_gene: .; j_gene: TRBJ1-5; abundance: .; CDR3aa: CASSLAEGYNQPQHF; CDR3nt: TGTGCCAGCAGCTTGGCGGAGGGCTACAATCAGCCCCAGCATTTT
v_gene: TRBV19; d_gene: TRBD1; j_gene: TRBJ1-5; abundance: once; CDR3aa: CASSLTGQGINQPQHF; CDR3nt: TGTGCCAGTAGTTTAACAGGACAGGGGATCAATCAGCCCCAGCATTTT
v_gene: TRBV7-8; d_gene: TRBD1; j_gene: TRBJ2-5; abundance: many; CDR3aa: CASSLATGQGRETQYF; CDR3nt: TGTGCCAGCAGCTTAGCAACGGGACAGGGGAGGGAGACCCAGTACTTC
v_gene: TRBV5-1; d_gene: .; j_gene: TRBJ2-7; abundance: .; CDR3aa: CASSSSGSGPYEQYF; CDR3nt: TGCGCCAGCAGCTCTTCAGGGTCGGGACCCTACGAGCAGTACTTC
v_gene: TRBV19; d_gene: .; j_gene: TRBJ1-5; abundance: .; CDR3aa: CASSIGGSNQPQHF; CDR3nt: TGTGCCAGTAGTATCGGCGGGAGCAATCAGCCCCAGCATTTT
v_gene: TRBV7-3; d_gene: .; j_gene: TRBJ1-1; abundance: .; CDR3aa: CASSRTANTEAFF; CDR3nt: TGTGCCAGCAGCAGGACAGCCAACACTGAAGCTTTCTTT
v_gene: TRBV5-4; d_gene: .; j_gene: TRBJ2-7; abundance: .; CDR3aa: CASSLDYEQYF; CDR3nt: TGTGCCAGCAGCTTGGACTACGAGCAGTACTTC
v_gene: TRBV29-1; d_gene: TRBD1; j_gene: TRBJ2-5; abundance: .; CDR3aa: CSEGQTQETQYF; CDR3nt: TGCAGCGAGGGACAGACTCAAGAGACCCAGTACTTC
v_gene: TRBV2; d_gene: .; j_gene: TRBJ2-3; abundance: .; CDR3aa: CASSPRTSTDTQYF; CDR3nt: TGTGCCAGCAGTCCTAGGACTAGCACAGATACGCAGTATTTT
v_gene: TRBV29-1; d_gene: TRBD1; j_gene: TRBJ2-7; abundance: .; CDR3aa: CSVEGQGAYEQYF; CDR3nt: TGCAGCGTTGAGGGACAGGGGGCTTACGAGCAGTACTTC
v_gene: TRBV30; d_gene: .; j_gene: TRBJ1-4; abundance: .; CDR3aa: CAWSGGGRDEKLFF; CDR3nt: TGTGCCTGGAGTGGGGGGGGAAGGGACGAAAAACTGTTTTTT
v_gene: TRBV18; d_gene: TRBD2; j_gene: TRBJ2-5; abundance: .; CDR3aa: CASSPPTGGGAETQYF; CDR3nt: TGTGCCAGCTCACCACCGACGGGCGGGGGGGCCGAGACCCAGTACTTC
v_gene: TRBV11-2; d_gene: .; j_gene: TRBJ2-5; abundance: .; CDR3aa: CASSLGWETQYF; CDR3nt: TGTGCCAGCAGCTTGGGGTGGGAGACCCAGTACTTC
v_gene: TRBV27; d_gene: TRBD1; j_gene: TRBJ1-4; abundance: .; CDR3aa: CASSLVGQGNEKLFF; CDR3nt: TGTGCCAGCAGTCTGGTGGGACAGGGTAACGAAAAACTGTTTTTT
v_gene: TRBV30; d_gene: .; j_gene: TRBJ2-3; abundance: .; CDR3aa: CAWSGTHRTDTQYF; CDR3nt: TGTGCCTGGAGCGGCACACACCGCACAGATACGCAGTATTTT
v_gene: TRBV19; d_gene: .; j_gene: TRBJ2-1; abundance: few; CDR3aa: CANKNNEQFF; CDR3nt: TGTGCCAATAAAAACAATGAGCAGTTCTTC
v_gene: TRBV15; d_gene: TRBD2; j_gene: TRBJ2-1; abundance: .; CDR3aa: CATSRGVIAGGGNEQFF; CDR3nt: TGTGCCACCAGCAGAGGGGTGATAGCGGGGGGAGGGAATGAGCAGTTCTTC
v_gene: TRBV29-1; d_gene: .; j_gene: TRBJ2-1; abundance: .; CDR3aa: CSVVSTVHEQFF; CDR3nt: TGCAGCGTTGTTAGTACGGTCCATGAGCAGTTCTTC
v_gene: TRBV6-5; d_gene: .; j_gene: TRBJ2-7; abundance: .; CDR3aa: CASSRGIEQYF; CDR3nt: TGTGCCAGCAGCCGGGGGATCGAGCAGTACTTC
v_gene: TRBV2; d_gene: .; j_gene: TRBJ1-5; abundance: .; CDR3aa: CASSENRVRGNQPQHF; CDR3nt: TGTGCCAGCAGTGAAAACCGGGTTCGAGGCAATCAGCCCCAGCATTTT
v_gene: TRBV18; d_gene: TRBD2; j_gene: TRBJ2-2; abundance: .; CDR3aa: CASSPPGGANTGELFF; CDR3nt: TGTGCCAGCTCACCACCCGGGGGGGCGAACACCGGGGAGCTGTTTTTT
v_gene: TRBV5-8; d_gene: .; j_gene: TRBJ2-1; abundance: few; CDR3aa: CASSFYRAMGLGDEQFF; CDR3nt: TGTGCCAGCAGCTTTTACAGGGCGATGGGCCTTGGCGATGAGCAGTTCTTC
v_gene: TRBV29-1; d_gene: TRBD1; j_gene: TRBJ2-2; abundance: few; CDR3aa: CSADRVNTGELFF; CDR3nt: TGCAGCGCGGACAGGGTGAACACCGGGGAGCTGTTTTTT
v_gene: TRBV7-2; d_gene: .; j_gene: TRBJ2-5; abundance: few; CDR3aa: CASSSGLASRETQYF; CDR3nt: TGTGCCAGCAGCTCCGGTTTGGCTTCGAGGGAGACCCAGTACTTC
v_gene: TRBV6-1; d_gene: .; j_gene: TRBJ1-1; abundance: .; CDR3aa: CASSEMFGSTEAFF; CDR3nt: TGTGCCAGCAGTGAAATGTTTGGATCCACTGAAGCTTTCTTT
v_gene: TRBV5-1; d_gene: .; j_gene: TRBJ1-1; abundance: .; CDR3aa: CASSVAPGFGMNTEAFF; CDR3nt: TGCGCCAGCAGCGTGGCTCCAGGGTTTGGGATGAACACTGAAGCTTTCTTT
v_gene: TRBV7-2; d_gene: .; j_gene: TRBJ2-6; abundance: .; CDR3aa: CASSFQQGGGANVLTF; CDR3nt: TGTGCCAGCAGCTTTCAACAGGGAGGCGGGGCCAACGTCCTGACTTTC
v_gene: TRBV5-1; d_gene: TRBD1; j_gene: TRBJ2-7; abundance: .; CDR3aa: CASYRDRGLEQYF; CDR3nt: TGCGCCAGCTACCGGGACAGGGGTCTCGAGCAGTACTTC
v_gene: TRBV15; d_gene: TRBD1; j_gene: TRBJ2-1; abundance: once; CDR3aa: CATSRGGQGLFF; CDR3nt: TGTGCCACCAGCAGAGGGGGACAGGGACTGTTCTTC
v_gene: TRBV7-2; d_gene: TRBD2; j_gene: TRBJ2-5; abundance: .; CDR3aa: CASSFRLAGEIQETQYF; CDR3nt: TGTGCCAGCAGCTTCCGACTAGCGGGGGAGATCCAAGAGACCCAGTACTTC
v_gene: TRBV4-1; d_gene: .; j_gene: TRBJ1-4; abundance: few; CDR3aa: CASSQVGEKLFF; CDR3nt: TGCGCCAGCAGCCAAGTCGGGGAAAAACTGTTTTTT
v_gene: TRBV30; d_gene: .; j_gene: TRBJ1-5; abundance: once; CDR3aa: CAWSVKGRGQSNQPQHF; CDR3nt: TGTGCCTGGAGTGTAAAAGGACGCGGGCAGAGCAATCAGCCCCAGCATTTT
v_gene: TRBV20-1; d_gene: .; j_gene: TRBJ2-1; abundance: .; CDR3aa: CSARDYEQFF; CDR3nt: TGCAGTGCTAGAGATTATGAGCAGTTCTTC
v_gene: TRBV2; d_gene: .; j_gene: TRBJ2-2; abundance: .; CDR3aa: CASRDRLYTGELFF; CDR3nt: TGTGCCAGCAGAGACAGGCTGTACACCGGGGAGCTGTTTTTT
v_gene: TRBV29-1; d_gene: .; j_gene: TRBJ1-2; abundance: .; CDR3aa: CSVAADYGYTF; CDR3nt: TGCAGCGTTGCGGCAGACTATGGCTACACCTTC
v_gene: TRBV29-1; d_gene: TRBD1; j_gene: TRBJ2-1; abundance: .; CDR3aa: CSVDNPQGALYNEQFF; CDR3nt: TGCAGCGTTGATAACCCACAGGGGGCACTTTACAATGAGCAGTTCTTC
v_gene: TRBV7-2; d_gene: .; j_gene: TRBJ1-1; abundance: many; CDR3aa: CASSFLVGLDAEAFF; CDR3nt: TGTGCCAGCAGCTTTCTTGTGGGCCTTGACGCTGAAGCTTTCTTT